The text below deals with one T cell receptor beta chain. Its specificity is unknown. Sequencing used immunoSEQ multiplex PCR; TCRdb keeps in-frame clones, though not all of them. This sample has about 62,000 clones, with around 84% found just once. The CDR3 has 16 residues. Trimming took 6 bases from V and 0 from J, leaving 12 bases between them. Germline loops: CDR1 SNHLY, CDR2 FYNNEI. This entry comes from a study of OX40 agonist ivuxolimab in advanced cancers. Study information: In three patients, partial responses were observed, one with hepatocellular carcinoma and two with cutaneous melanoma. Study-wide findings and caveats: In the 0.1 to 3.0 mg/kg range, CD4+ and CD8+ blood T cells had expanded clonally by week 6. Normalized T-cell clonal expansion was also low in a subset of nonresponders.

Autoimmune disease history or systemic immunosuppression led to patient exclusion. The sequence was collected from an adult with an advanced solid tumor such as melanoma, head and neck, liver or kidney cancer. The chain uses TRBV2 and TRBJ1-6; D unclear. Here the sequenced sample was CD4+ or CD8+ T cells sorted from blood, taken in a trial of the OX40 agonist ivuxolimab. The CDR3 spells CASRPDGSSYNSPLHF. The CDR3 DNA reads as TGTGCCAGCAGGCCTGATGGGAGCTCCTATAATTCACCCCTCCACTTT.